Listed below are T cell receptor beta chains from one sample, sequenced in a study of blood T cell repertoires in COVID-19. The repertoire was sequenced with immunoSEQ multiplex PCR; TCRdb's copy has only in-frame clones and lacks some. The sample lists approximately 360,000 clones; roughly 90% were seen once. Sequencing was performed on peripheral blood. These receptors all stem from a man aged 18 to 30 with active or convalescent COVID-19. The CDR3 runs from the conserved cysteine through the conserved F or W. A D gene is named only where the DNA matches it firmly. A clone size is listed for some rows: how often the clone was seen (once, few, many), or a class if it is expanded.

d_call: TRBD1
j_call: TRBJ2-5
clone_size: NA
v_call: TRBV27
cdr3_nt: TGTGCCAGCAGGGCCCGGGACAGGGGCTCCCTTGGGGGTGGGGAGACCCAGTACTTC
cdr3_aa: CASRARDRGSLGGGETQYF

d_call: TRBD1
j_call: TRBJ2-5
clone_size: NA
v_call: TRBV18
cdr3_nt: TGTGCCAGCTCACCAGACAGGGGGACCCAAGAGACCCAGTACTTC
cdr3_aa: CASSPDRGTQETQYF

d_call: NA
j_call: TRBJ2-1
clone_size: NA
v_call: TRBV6-6
cdr3_nt: TGTGCCAGCAGTCCTCTTATGGAGAGCTCCTACAATGAGCAGTTCTTC
cdr3_aa: CASSPLMESSYNEQFF

d_call: NA
j_call: TRBJ1-4
clone_size: NA
v_call: TRBV28
cdr3_nt: TGTGCCAGCAGAGTCGTGAGCGGTGAAAAACTGTTTTTT
cdr3_aa: CASRVVSGEKLFF

d_call: NA
j_call: TRBJ2-2
clone_size: NA
v_call: TRBV6-5
cdr3_nt: TGTGCCAGCAGTTACGATTATGGAGGCCAGTCCGGGGAGCTGTTTTTT
cdr3_aa: CASSYDYGGQSGELFF

d_call: NA
j_call: TRBJ1-1
clone_size: NA
v_call: TRBV19
cdr3_nt: TGTGCCAGTACCGCGAGCACTGAAGCTTTCTTT
cdr3_aa: CASTASTEAFF

d_call: TRBD2
j_call: TRBJ2-3
clone_size: NA
v_call: TRBV7-3
cdr3_nt: TGTGCCAGCAGCTTATATGACCGGGGGGGCCCAGATACGCAGTATTTT
cdr3_aa: CASSLYDRGGPDTQYF

d_call: NA
j_call: TRBJ1-4
clone_size: NA
v_call: TRBV14
cdr3_nt: TGTGCCAGCAGTGGTAGGGAGAACTATCCAGAAAAACTGTTTTTT
cdr3_aa: CASSGRENYPEKLFF

d_call: NA
j_call: TRBJ1-1
clone_size: NA
v_call: TRBV5-5
cdr3_nt: TGTGCCAGCAGCCAGTATCGAGGGGGTGACTTGGACACTGAAGCTTTCTTT
cdr3_aa: CASSQYRGGDLDTEAFF

d_call: NA
j_call: TRBJ2-5
clone_size: NA
v_call: TRBV6-5
cdr3_nt: TGTGCCAGCAGTTCCCCCTTAGAGACCCAGTACTTC
cdr3_aa: CASSSPLETQYF

d_call: NA
j_call: TRBJ2-3
clone_size: NA
v_call: TRBV9
cdr3_nt: TGTGCCAGCAGCGTAGTGTGGACAGACACAGATACGCAGTATTTT
cdr3_aa: CASSVVWTDTDTQYF

d_call: TRBD2
j_call: TRBJ2-3
clone_size: once
v_call: TRBV4-2
cdr3_nt: TGTGCCAGCAGCCAAGTCGCTAGCGGAAACACAGATACGCAGTATTTT
cdr3_aa: CASSQVASGNTDTQYF

d_call: TRBD1
j_call: TRBJ2-2
clone_size: NA
v_call: TRBV15
cdr3_nt: TGTGCCACCAGCAGAGATGTGGGACAGGGGGTCGGGGAGCTGTTTTTT
cdr3_aa: CATSRDVGQGVGELFF

d_call: NA
j_call: TRBJ2-6
clone_size: NA
v_call: TRBV6-5
cdr3_nt: TGTGCCAGCGCGAGGAGCAGCTCTGGGGCCAACGTGCTGACTTTC
cdr3_aa: CASARSSSGANVLTF

d_call: TRBD2
j_call: TRBJ2-7
clone_size: NA
v_call: TRBV27
cdr3_nt: TGTGCCAGCAGTATAGCGGGGAGCTCCTACGAGCAGTACTTC
cdr3_aa: CASSIAGSSYEQYF

d_call: NA
j_call: TRBJ1-1
clone_size: NA
v_call: TRBV4-3
cdr3_nt: TGCGCCAGCAGCCAAGTTGACCCTTTCCGGGGGAACACTGAAGCTTTCTTT
cdr3_aa: CASSQVDPFRGNTEAFF

d_call: NA
j_call: TRBJ2-2
clone_size: once
v_call: TRBV7-3
cdr3_nt: TGTGCCAGCAGCAGAGGGACTGTGAACACCGGGGAGCTGTTTTTT
cdr3_aa: CASSRGTVNTGELFF

d_call: NA
j_call: TRBJ1-1
clone_size: NA
v_call: TRBV4-1
cdr3_nt: TGCGCCAGCAGCCAAGTGCGGGACACTGAAGCTTTCTTT
cdr3_aa: CASSQVRDTEAFF

d_call: NA
j_call: TRBJ1-4
clone_size: NA
v_call: TRBV28
cdr3_nt: TGTGCCAGCAGTTTATCCGACGTGGGAGGTGAAAAACTGTTTTTT
cdr3_aa: CASSLSDVGGEKLFF

d_call: TRBD1
j_call: TRBJ1-5
clone_size: few
v_call: TRBV19
cdr3_nt: TGTGCCAGTAGTATAGTAGCACAGGGGGCTCGACAGCCCCAGCATTTT
cdr3_aa: CASSIVAQGARQPQHF

d_call: TRBD2
j_call: TRBJ2-3
clone_size: NA
v_call: TRBV5-1
cdr3_nt: TGCGCCAGCAGCGGCTTTGAGCGGGGTTTCAAGAATACGCAGTATTTT
cdr3_aa: CASSGFERGFKNTQYF

d_call: TRBD2
j_call: TRBJ2-1
clone_size: NA
v_call: TRBV5-4
cdr3_nt: TGTGCCAGCAGCCTGACTAGCGGCAATGAGCAGTTCTTC
cdr3_aa: CASSLTSGNEQFF

d_call: NA
j_call: TRBJ1-2
clone_size: NA
v_call: TRBV28
cdr3_nt: TGTGCCAGCAGTTTAGACGGGGGGCGTCGGGGCTACACCTTC
cdr3_aa: CASSLDGGRRGYTF

d_call: TRBD2
j_call: TRBJ2-5
clone_size: NA
v_call: TRBV3-1/TRBV3-2
cdr3_nt: TGTGCCAGCAGCCTCTTTAGCGGGGGGGCAAAGGAGACCCAGTACTTC
cdr3_aa: CASSLFSGGAKETQYF

d_call: NA
j_call: TRBJ2-2
clone_size: NA
v_call: TRBV14
cdr3_nt: TGTGCCAGCCGTGGGCGTTTCCCCGGGGAGCTGTTTTTT
cdr3_aa: CASRGRFPGELFF

d_call: NA
j_call: TRBJ2-3
clone_size: once
v_call: TRBV28
cdr3_nt: TGTGCCAGCAGTTCCCCGCACCGGTTTAGCACAGATACGCAGTATTTT
cdr3_aa: CASSSPHRFSTDTQYF

d_call: NA
j_call: TRBJ2-2
clone_size: NA
v_call: TRBV7-2
cdr3_nt: TGTGCCAGCAGCTTAGATGTCGCAGGGGTCACCGGGGAGCTGTTTTTT
cdr3_aa: CASSLDVAGVTGELFF

d_call: TRBD2
j_call: TRBJ2-7
clone_size: NA
v_call: TRBV4-3
cdr3_nt: TGCGCCAGCAGCCAAGGGTACAAGCGGGGCCCGAGCGAGCAGTACTTC
cdr3_aa: CASSQGYKRGPSEQYF

d_call: TRBD1
j_call: TRBJ2-3
clone_size: NA
v_call: TRBV9
cdr3_nt: TGTGCCAGCAGCAGATCCTTGGACAGGGGTGGAACAGATACGCAGTATTTT
cdr3_aa: CASSRSLDRGGTDTQYF

d_call: NA
j_call: TRBJ1-6
clone_size: NA
v_call: TRBV6-5
cdr3_nt: TGTGCCAGCAGCCAACTCGGACAGACTAATTCACCCCTCCACTTT
cdr3_aa: CASSQLGQTNSPLHF

d_call: NA
j_call: TRBJ1-2
clone_size: NA
v_call: TRBV3-1/TRBV3-2
cdr3_nt: TGTGCCAGCAGCCCCACCGGGGTAGGCTACACCTTC
cdr3_aa: CASSPTGVGYTF

d_call: NA
j_call: TRBJ1-5
clone_size: once
v_call: TRBV18
cdr3_nt: TGTGCCACCTCGGCTGGAGGGCTTGGCAATCAGCCCCAGCATTTT
cdr3_aa: CATSAGGLGNQPQHF

d_call: NA
j_call: TRBJ1-2
clone_size: NA
v_call: TRBV19
cdr3_nt: TGTGCCAGTAGAACAGGGAGTAACTATGGCTACACCTTC
cdr3_aa: CASRTGSNYGYTF

d_call: NA
j_call: TRBJ2-5
clone_size: NA
v_call: TRBV6-5
cdr3_nt: TGTGCCAGCAGTTACTCGGGCTACCAAGAGACCCAGTACTTC
cdr3_aa: CASSYSGYQETQYF

d_call: TRBD1
j_call: TRBJ2-1
clone_size: NA
v_call: TRBV5-1
cdr3_nt: TGCGCCAGCAGCTTCTTTTCGTATCGGGACAGGGTCTACAATGAGCAGTTCTTC
cdr3_aa: CASSFFSYRDRVYNEQFF

d_call: TRBD2
j_call: TRBJ2-5
clone_size: NA
v_call: TRBV6-5
cdr3_nt: TGTGCCACCGGGCGGGAGCGGGGAGAGACCCAGTACTTC
cdr3_aa: CATGRERGETQYF

d_call: NA
j_call: TRBJ1-1
clone_size: few
v_call: TRBV10-1
cdr3_nt: TGCGCCAGCAGGAACAGGGACACACGGGCTTTCTTT
cdr3_aa: CASRNRDTRAFF

d_call: NA
j_call: TRBJ2-1
clone_size: NA
v_call: TRBV24-1
cdr3_nt: TGTGCCACCAGAGGGGGCGGGGCCTACAATGAGCAGTTCTTC
cdr3_aa: CATRGGGAYNEQFF

d_call: NA
j_call: TRBJ2-5
clone_size: NA
v_call: TRBV6-5
cdr3_nt: TGTGCCAGCAGTTCGCAGATCCAAGAGACCCAGTACTTC
cdr3_aa: CASSSQIQETQYF

d_call: NA
j_call: TRBJ1-3
clone_size: NA
v_call: TRBV7-8
cdr3_nt: TGTGCCAGCAGCCCCATTGGCGGGAGTTTCGCTGGAAACACCATATATTTT
cdr3_aa: CASSPIGGSFAGNTIYF

d_call: NA
j_call: TRBJ2-3
clone_size: once
v_call: TRBV5-1
cdr3_nt: TGCGCCAGCAGCCCACAACCCACAGATACGCAGTATTTT
cdr3_aa: CASSPQPTDTQYF

d_call: TRBD2
j_call: TRBJ2-1
clone_size: NA
v_call: TRBV13
cdr3_nt: TGTGCCAGCAGCTTAGCGACTAGCGGGAGCTACAATGAGCAGTTCTTC
cdr3_aa: CASSLATSGSYNEQFF

d_call: TRBD1
j_call: TRBJ1-6
clone_size: NA
v_call: TRBV5-1
cdr3_nt: TGCGCCAGCAGCTATCAGGGGGTTCAATATAATTCACCCCTCCACTTT
cdr3_aa: CASSYQGVQYNSPLHF

d_call: NA
j_call: TRBJ1-2
clone_size: NA
v_call: TRBV24-1
cdr3_nt: TGTGCCACCAGTGATACCAGGGATAACTATGGCTACACCTTC
cdr3_aa: CATSDTRDNYGYTF

d_call: NA
j_call: TRBJ1-2
clone_size: NA
v_call: TRBV12-3/TRBV12-4
cdr3_nt: TGTGCCAGCAGTGGAGGGGTTTTCGATGGCTACACCTTC
cdr3_aa: CASSGGVFDGYTF

d_call: TRBD1
j_call: TRBJ1-2
clone_size: NA
v_call: TRBV2
cdr3_nt: TGTGCCAGCAGCGATATGACAGGGGACGGCTATGGCTACACCTTC
cdr3_aa: CASSDMTGDGYGYTF

d_call: NA
j_call: TRBJ1-4
clone_size: once
v_call: TRBV15
cdr3_nt: TGTGCCACCAGCTCAGAGAGTGTGAGAGGGCTCAATGAAAAACTGTTTTTT
cdr3_aa: CATSSESVRGLNEKLFF

d_call: TRBD2
j_call: TRBJ2-1
clone_size: NA
v_call: TRBV4-3
cdr3_nt: TGCGCCAGCAGCCCGTCGGCGGGAGTGACCTACAATGAGCAGTTCTTC
cdr3_aa: CASSPSAGVTYNEQFF

d_call: NA
j_call: TRBJ1-4
clone_size: NA
v_call: TRBV5-1
cdr3_nt: TGCGCCAGCAGCTTGAACCCGGGAGGTAATGAAAAACTGTTTTTT
cdr3_aa: CASSLNPGGNEKLFF

d_call: NA
j_call: TRBJ2-5
clone_size: NA
v_call: TRBV29-1
cdr3_nt: TGCAGCGTTGGACAGGCCCAAGAGACCCAGTACTTC
cdr3_aa: CSVGQAQETQYF

d_call: NA
j_call: TRBJ1-4
clone_size: NA
v_call: TRBV9
cdr3_nt: TGTGCCAGCAGCGCAACAGTGACCGGCGAAAAACTGTTTTTT
cdr3_aa: CASSATVTGEKLFF

d_call: TRBD1
j_call: TRBJ2-4
clone_size: NA
v_call: TRBV7-2
cdr3_nt: TGTGCCAGCAGCCCGCCGGGACAGGGTATCTTGGAGTACTTC
cdr3_aa: CASSPPGQGILEYF

d_call: TRBD1
j_call: TRBJ2-6
clone_size: NA
v_call: TRBV7-3
cdr3_nt: TGTGCCAGCAGCTTATTCGAGGACAGGGGTGCTGGGGCCAACGTCCTGACTTTC
cdr3_aa: CASSLFEDRGAGANVLTF